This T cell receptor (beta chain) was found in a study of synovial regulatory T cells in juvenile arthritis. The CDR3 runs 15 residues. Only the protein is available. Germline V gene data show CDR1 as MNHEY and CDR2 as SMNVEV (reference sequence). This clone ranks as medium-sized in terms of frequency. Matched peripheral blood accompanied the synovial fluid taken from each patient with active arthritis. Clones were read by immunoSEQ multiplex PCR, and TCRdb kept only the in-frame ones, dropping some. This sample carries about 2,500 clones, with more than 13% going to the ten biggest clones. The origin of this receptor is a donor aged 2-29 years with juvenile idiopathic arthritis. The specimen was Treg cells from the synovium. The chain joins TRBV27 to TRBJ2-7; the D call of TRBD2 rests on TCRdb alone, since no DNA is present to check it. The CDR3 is CASSTSGLAPYEQYF.